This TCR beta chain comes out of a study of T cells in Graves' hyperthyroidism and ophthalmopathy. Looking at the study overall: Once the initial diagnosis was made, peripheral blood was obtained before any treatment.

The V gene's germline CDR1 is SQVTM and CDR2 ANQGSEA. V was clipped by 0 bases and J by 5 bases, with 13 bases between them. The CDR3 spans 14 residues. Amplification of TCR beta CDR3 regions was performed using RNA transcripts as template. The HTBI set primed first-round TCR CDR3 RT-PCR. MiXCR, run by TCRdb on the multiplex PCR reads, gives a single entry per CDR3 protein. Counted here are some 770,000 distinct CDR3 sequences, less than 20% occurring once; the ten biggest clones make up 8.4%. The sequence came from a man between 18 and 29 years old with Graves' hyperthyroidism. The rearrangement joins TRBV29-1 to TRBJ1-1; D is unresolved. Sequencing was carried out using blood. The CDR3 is CSVEEFGGNTEAFF. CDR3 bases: TGCAGCGTTGAAGAGTTCGGCGGGAATACTGAAGCTTTCTTT.